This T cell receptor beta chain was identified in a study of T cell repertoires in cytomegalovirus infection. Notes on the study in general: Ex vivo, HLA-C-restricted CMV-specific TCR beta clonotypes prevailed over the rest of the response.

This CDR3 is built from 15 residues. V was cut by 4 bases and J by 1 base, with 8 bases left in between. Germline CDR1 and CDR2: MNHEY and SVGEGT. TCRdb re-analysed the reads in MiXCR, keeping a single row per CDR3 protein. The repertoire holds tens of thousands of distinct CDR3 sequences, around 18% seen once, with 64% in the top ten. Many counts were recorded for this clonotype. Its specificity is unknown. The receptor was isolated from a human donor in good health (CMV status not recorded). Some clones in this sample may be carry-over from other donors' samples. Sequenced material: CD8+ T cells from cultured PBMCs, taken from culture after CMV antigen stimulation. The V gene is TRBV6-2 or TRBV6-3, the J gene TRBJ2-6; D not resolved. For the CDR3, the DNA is TGTGCCAGCAGTTCTACGGTATCTGGGGCCAACGTCCTGACTTTC. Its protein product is CASSSTVSGANVLTF.